The rows below give T cell receptor beta chains drawn from one sample of a study of T cells in Graves' hyperthyroidism and ophthalmopathy. In TCRdb, the multiplex PCR reads were re-called with MiXCR into one record per CDR3 protein. The table records 35,000 to 45,000 distinct CDR3 sequences, about 47% of them present only once. Sequences were obtained from blood. The receptor source for this set is a man between 35 and 55 years old with Graves' ophthalmopathy. CDR3s include the opening cysteine and the closing phenylalanine or tryptophan. Each record gives: V gene, J gene, clone size, D gene, CDR3 protein, CDR3 DNA. A D gene is named only where the DNA matches it firmly. Clone size, where shown, is once, few, many, or a class for clones that have expanded.

v_call: TRBV5-5; j_call: TRBJ2-7; clone_size: many; d_call: .; cdr3_aa: CASSLEGGLRSYEQYF; cdr3_nt: TGTGCCAGCAGCTTGGAGGGAGGACTACGCTCCTACGAGCAGTACTTC
v_call: TRBV29-1; j_call: TRBJ1-3; clone_size: .; d_call: TRBD1; cdr3_aa: CSVGQGTEDTIYF; cdr3_nt: TGCAGCGTTGGGCAGGGGACAGAAGACACCATATATTTT
v_call: TRBV6-1; j_call: TRBJ2-7; clone_size: many; d_call: .; cdr3_aa: CASSEDSAYEQYF; cdr3_nt: TGTGCCAGCAGTGAAGACAGTGCCTACGAGCAGTACTTC
v_call: TRBV28; j_call: TRBJ1-2; clone_size: many; d_call: TRBD1; cdr3_aa: CASSSSGTGGLYGYTF; cdr3_nt: TGTGCCAGCAGCTCCTCCGGGACAGGGGGATTGTATGGCTACACCTTC
v_call: TRBV19; j_call: TRBJ2-5; clone_size: many; d_call: .; cdr3_aa: CASSTGRDSQETQYF; cdr3_nt: TGTGCCAGTAGTACCGGGAGGGACAGCCAAGAGACCCAGTACTTC
v_call: TRBV20-1; j_call: TRBJ2-5; clone_size: .; d_call: .; cdr3_aa: CSATYQGGGGVKTQYF; cdr3_nt: TGCAGTGCCACCTATCAGGGGGGAGGGGGCGTCAAGACCCAGTACTTC
v_call: TRBV24-1; j_call: TRBJ2-2; clone_size: many; d_call: TRBD2; cdr3_aa: CATSDISARGGGTGELFF; cdr3_nt: TGTGCCACCAGTGATATTTCAGCTCGCGGGGGGGGGACCGGGGAGCTGTTTTTT
v_call: TRBV20-1; j_call: TRBJ1-1; clone_size: .; d_call: TRBD1; cdr3_aa: CSATDRGRLVAFF; cdr3_nt: TGCAGTGCCACAGACAGGGGGCGTCTTGTAGCTTTCTTT
v_call: TRBV10-2; j_call: TRBJ2-7; clone_size: .; d_call: .; cdr3_aa: CASSQGGNYEQYF; cdr3_nt: TGCGCCAGCAGTCAAGGGGGGAACTACGAGCAGTACTTC
v_call: TRBV27; j_call: TRBJ2-7; clone_size: many; d_call: TRBD2; cdr3_aa: CASRYSSGYSYEQYF; cdr3_nt: TGTGCCAGCAGATACTCTAGCGGGTACTCCTACGAGCAGTACTTC